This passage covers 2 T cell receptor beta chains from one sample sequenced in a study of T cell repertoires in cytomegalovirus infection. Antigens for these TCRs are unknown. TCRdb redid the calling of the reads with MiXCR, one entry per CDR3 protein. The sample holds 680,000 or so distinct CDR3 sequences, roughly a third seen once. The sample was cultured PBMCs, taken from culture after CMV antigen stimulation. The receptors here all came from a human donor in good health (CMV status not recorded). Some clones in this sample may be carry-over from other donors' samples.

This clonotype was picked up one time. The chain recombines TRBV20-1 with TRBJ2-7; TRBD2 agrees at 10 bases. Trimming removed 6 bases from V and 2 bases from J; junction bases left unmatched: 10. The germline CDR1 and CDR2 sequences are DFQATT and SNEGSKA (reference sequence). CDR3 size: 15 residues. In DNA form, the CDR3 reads TGCAGTGCCCTCCCTGGGACTAGCGAAGCCTACGAGCAGTACTTC. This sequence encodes CSALPGTSEAYEQYF.

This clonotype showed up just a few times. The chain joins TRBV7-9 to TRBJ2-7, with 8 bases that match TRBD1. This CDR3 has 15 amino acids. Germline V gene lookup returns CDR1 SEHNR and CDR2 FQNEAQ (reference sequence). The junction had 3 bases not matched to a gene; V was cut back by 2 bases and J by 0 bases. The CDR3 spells CASSLMGQASYEQYF. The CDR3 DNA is TGTGCCAGCAGCTTAATGGGACAGGCCTCCTACGAGCAGTACTTC.